This T cell receptor beta chain is drawn from a study of vaccination and CD4 T cells after COVID-19. Across the whole study: The BNT162b2 or mRNA-1273 vaccine was given to participants in two doses. Study-level results: The appearance of a median approximately 90% of reactive clones in convalescent patients occurred only post-vaccination. Spike mono-reactive status applied to 304 of 307 vaccine-specific clones in convalescent patients.

CDR3 length: 14 residues. Germline V gene lookup returns CDR1 SGHVS and CDR2 FNYEAQ. Trimming at V came to 5 bases and at J to 3 bases, leaving 5 bases not matched to a gene. Indicated treatment: approximately nine-day PBMC culture with coronavirus spike peptide pools or control peptides (ViraFEST assay). Cultured CD4+ T cell DNA underwent sequencing with the Oncomine TCR Beta short-read assay. The authors extracted genomic DNA from cultured CD4+ T cells. TCRdb re-called the PCR reads through MiXCR, storing one row per CDR3 protein. Counted here are about 14,000 distinct CDR3 sequences, 34% occurring once; the ten biggest clones make up roughly 34%. This clonotype qualifies as medium-sized. Its antigen is not identified.

V gene TRBV7-6 combines with J gene TRBJ1-1; 8 bases line up with TRBD1. The sequenced sample consisted of cultured CD4+ T cells from blood. The source is a human donor with COVID-19. The CDR3 coding sequence is TGTGCCAGCAGCATCACAGGGGGTGACACTGAAGCTTTCTTT. Amino acids: CASSITGGDTEAFF. Variable domain in full (rest from reference TRBV7-6 and TRBJ1-1): GAGVSQSPRYKVTKRGQDVALRCDPISGHVSLYWYRQALGQGPEFLTYFNYEAQQDKSGLPNDRFSAERPEGSISTLTIQRTEQRDSAMYRCASSITGGDTEAFFGQGTRLTVV.